A single sample gave rise to the 25 T cell receptor beta chains below, sequenced in a study of blood T cells in healthy people across ages. Primed by a sample-barcoded 5' primer and a J-beta primer mix, a second PCR proceeded for roughly 6 to 12 cycles. MiXCR, run by TCRdb on the 5' RACE reads, gives a single entry per CDR3 protein. The sample holds around 780,000 distinct CDR3 sequences, roughly 26% seen once. The sample was also linked to a second study, of T cells of mothers and their children.

Sequences were obtained from blood. The receptor set was obtained from a boy between 10 and 17 years old in good health.

This sequence joins TRBV24-1 and TRBJ2-5, with TRBD1 as a possible D gene (6 bases). The J call may be wrong; the DNA end is better matched by TRBJ2-7. Germline CDR1 and CDR2: KGHDR and SFDVKD. The CDR3 extends over 16 amino acids. This CDR3 reads CATSDLTGFLSYEQYF. CDR3 nucleotide sequence: TGTGCCACCAGTGACCTTACAGGGTTCCTCTCCTACGAGCAGTACTTC.

Comments on this clonotype: This is likely a read error, given that the CDR3 carries no conserved phenylalanine or tryptophan at its end. The chain carries TRBV6-6 and TRBJ2-1, with a weak D call TRBD2 (6 bases). V dropped 0 bases and J dropped 6 bases, with 9 bases sitting between them. The CDR3 loop spans 14 amino acids. Germline CDR1 MNHNY, CDR2 SVGAGI (reference sequence). The CDR3 nucleotides are TGTGCCAGCAGTTACTCCGAGGGAGGCAATGAGCAGTTCCTC. It encodes CASSYSEGGNEQFL.

This clonotype was recorded only once. This sequence joins TRBV10-3 and TRBJ1-2; TRBD1 matches 7 bases. The germline V gene encodes CDR1 ENHRY and CDR2 SYGVKD. J was trimmed by 6 bases and V by 5 bases; bases with no gene match: 9. The CDR3 sequence is 14 residues long. The chain's CDR3 is CAISSNNQGDGYTF. For the CDR3, the DNA is TGTGCCATCAGTTCAAACAACCAGGGGGATGGCTACACCTTC.

The CDR3 nucleotides are TGCAGTGCTAGCCGCCCCGCGAACTATGGCTACACCTTC. Protein product: CSASRPANYGYTF. V usage is TRBV20-1 and J usage is TRBJ1-2, with no clear D. Germline V gene lookup returns CDR1 DFQATT and CDR2 SNEGSKA (reference sequence). This CDR3 contains 13 residues. Trimming stripped 3 bases from V and 2 bases from J, with 10 bases between.

Notes on this clonotype: Sequence at one end of the junction differs from germline and may be a read error. This chain connects TRBV5-1 to TRBJ1-1, with a tentative D call TRBD1 (5 bases). Germline V gives CDR1 SGHRS, CDR2 YFSETQ. This CDR3 region has 17 residues. The CDR3: CASSLGPTGTGSTEAFF. DNA of the CDR3: TGCGCCAGCAGCTTGGGCCCAACCGGGACGGGGAGCACTGAGGCTTTCTTT.

The chain joins TRBV4-2 to TRBJ2-5; D is uncertain. Near its end, the DNA agrees better with TRBJ2-1, so the J call may be wrong. The CDR3 has 13 amino acids. Germline assignment: CDR1 LGHNA and CDR2 YNFKEQ. The CDR3 sequence is CASSQGLPHEQFF. The CDR3 DNA reads TGTGCCAGCAGCCAAGGACTCCCCCATGAGCAGTTCTTC.

This clonotype turned up a few times. The V gene is TRBV5-6, the J gene TRBJ1-2; no firm D call. Trimming removed 9 bases at V and 7 bases at J, with 25 bases between. CDR1 is SGHDT, CDR2 YYEEEE, per germline. This CDR3 has 15 residues. CDR3 sequence reads: CATHIGPGARSGYTF. The DNA of the CDR3 is TGTGCCACCCATATCGGTCCAGGCGCCAGGAGTGGCTACACCTTC.

Only one count was recorded for this clonotype. This chain links TRBV12-3 or TRBV12-4 with TRBJ2-7; D gene ambiguous. This CDR3 has 15 residues. The ends were cut back, 2 bases at V and 7 bases at J, with 18 bases in the middle. The CDR3 is CASSLSGGRTGEQYF. In nucleotides, the CDR3 is TGTGCCAGCAGTTTAAGTGGCGGCCGCACTGGAGAGCAGTACTTC.

The chain couples TRBV7-9 to TRBJ2-7; 10 bases align to TRBD1. V dropped 6 bases and J dropped 4; count of bases not matched to a gene: 3. This CDR3 is built from 13 residues. Germline V gene data show CDR1 as SEHNR and CDR2 as FQNEAQ (reference sequence). CDR3 region: CASRQGQGYEQYF. In nucleotides, the CDR3 is TGTGCCAGCAGGCAGGGACAGGGGTACGAGCAGTACTTC.

This clonotype is a singleton in its sample. This chain links TRBV12-3 or TRBV12-4 with TRBJ2-2, with D unresolved. With 5 bases removed from V and 4 bases from J, the gap between germline ends came to 11 bases. This CDR3 is built from 14 residues. CDR3 sequence: CASSPLRVTGELFF. The DNA of the CDR3 is TGTGCCAGCAGTCCGCTAAGGGTCACCGGGGAGCTGTTTTTT.

There are a few counts of this clonotype. The chain links TRBV12-3 or TRBV12-4 to TRBJ2-5; 8 bases are a match to TRBD2. The J call may be mistaken, given a closer DNA end match to TRBJ2-1. The CDR3 runs to 14 residues. The CDR3 nucleotides are TGTGCCAGCAGTTTATCGGGACTAGTCAATGAGCAGTTCTTC. Translation: CASSLSGLVNEQFF.

This clonotype came up a few times. This chain links TRBV7-9 with TRBJ1-2, with TRBD1 matching 8 bases. There are 16 residues in the CDR3. V lost 8 bases and J lost 3; bases outside the gene matches: 14. Looked up from germline, CDR1 is SEHNR and CDR2 is FQNEAQ (reference sequence). CDR3 amino acids: CASGGVPGQVDYGYTF. The CDR3 DNA sequence: TGTGCCAGCGGTGGAGTTCCGGGACAGGTAGACTATGGCTACACCTTC.

The chain uses TRBV2 and TRBJ2-1; TRBD2 matches at 8 bases. CDR3 length: 18 residues. Unmatched junction bases numbered 17, after V lost 10 bases and J lost 0 bases. Germline assignment: CDR1 SNHLY and CDR2 FYNNEI. CDR3 residues: CATLATSGGQRSYNEQFF. CDR3 bases: TGTGCCACCCTGGCGACCAGCGGGGGTCAACGCTCCTACAATGAGCAGTTCTTC.

This clonotype has only one observation. V gene TRBV29-1 combines with J gene TRBJ1-4, with D possibly matching TRBD1 (5 bases). V dropped 7 bases and J dropped 3 bases, with 12 bases sitting between them. This CDR3 contains 13 residues. Germline values: CDR1 SQVTM, CDR2 ANQGSEA. The CDR3 DNA reads as TGCAGCGCCGCGATGGGGGCTAATGAAAAACTGTTTTTT. Protein sequence: CSAAMGANEKLFF. Together with reference TRBV29-1 and TRBJ1-4, the CDR3 gives the full variable domain: SAVISQKPSRDICQRGTSLTIQCQVDSQVTMMFWYRQQPGQSLTLIATANQGSEATYESGFVIDKFPISRPNLTFSTLTVSNMSPEDSSIYLCSAAMGANEKLFFGSGTQLSVL.

The chain uses TRBV12-3 or TRBV12-4 and TRBJ2-5; 14 nucleotides line up with TRBD2. The J segment lost 5 bases and the V segment lost 3 bases, leaving 5 bases of the junction unmatched. This CDR3 is 16 amino acids long. CDR3 sequence: CASSFRLAGGPETQYF. In nucleotides, the CDR3 is TGTGCCAGCAGTTTTCGACTAGCGGGGGGGCCGGAGACCCAGTACTTC.

This clonotype was detected only a few times. CDR3 amino acids: CSARGGQGGQPQHF. Written as DNA, the CDR3 is TGCAGTGCTAGAGGGGGACAGGGGGGACAGCCCCAGCATTTT. The chain uses TRBV20-1 and TRBJ1-5; 11 bases are a match to TRBD1. Per the germline V gene, CDR1 is DFQATT and CDR2 is SNEGSKA (reference sequence). This CDR3 has 14 amino acids. Trimming took 1 base from V and 7 from J; bases not matched to a gene: 3.

The table lists this clonotype with a few counts. The CDR3: CAISEPVQEQYF. DNA of the CDR3: TGTGCCATCAGTGAGCCCGTCCAAGAGCAGTACTTC. J is TRBJ2-5 and V is TRBV10-3; D is unresolved. V was trimmed by 2 bases and J by 11 bases, leaving 12 bases between them. Germline values: CDR1 ENHRY, CDR2 SYGVKD. The CDR3 is 12 amino acids.

This clonotype was recorded a few times. The V gene is TRBV7-8, the J gene TRBJ2-7; 7 nucleotides agree with TRBD1. This CDR3 is built from 14 residues. Germline loops: CDR1 SGHVS, CDR2 FQNEAQ. V lost 5 bases, J lost 7 bases, and 11 bases stayed unmatched. The CDR3 DNA is TGTGCCAGCAGCGGGGCCGGACAGGCAGGGGAGCAGTACTTC. Protein: CASSGAGQAGEQYF.

The sample holds a few counts of this clonotype. The rearrangement joins TRBV28 to TRBJ1-5; D perhaps matches TRBD1 (6 bases). CDR1 and CDR2 (germline): MDHEN, SYDVKM. The CDR3 has 16 amino acids. Trimming cost V 5 bases and J 4 bases, with 18 bases left between them. This CDR3 reads CASSPSGAGTNQPQHF. CDR3 coding DNA: TGTGCCAGCAGTCCCTCCGGGGCAGGGACAAATCAGCCCCAGCATTTT.

The chain carries TRBV7-2 and TRBJ2-7; unclear D gene. The J call may be in error: the DNA end matches TRBJ2-5 better. Per germline, CDR1 SGHTA and CDR2 FQGNSA. The CDR3 is 14 amino acids. CDR3 sequence: CASSLGWRRETQYF. Written as DNA, the CDR3 is TGTGCCAGCAGCTTAGGCTGGCGGCGGGAGACCCAGTACTTC.

The genes are TRBV6-6 and TRBJ1-1; D not resolved. This CDR3 has 13 amino acids. Germline assignment: CDR1 MNHNY and CDR2 SVGAGI (reference sequence). Trimming removed 2 bases from V and 5 bases from J, with 9 bases in between. CDR3 region: CASSYPGRTEAFF. The DNA for the CDR3 is TGTGCCAGCAGTTACCCCGGGCGGACTGAAGCTTTCTTT.

The chain recombines TRBV4-1 with TRBJ2-3; possibly TRBD2 for D (6 bases). The CDR3 runs 16 residues. The ends were cut back, 4 bases at V and 1 base at J, with 15 bases in the middle. Germline V CDR1 and CDR2: MGHRA, YSYEKL. The CDR3 is CASSLSVTSGTDTQYF. CDR3 coding DNA: TGCGCCAGCAGCCTAAGCGTGACTAGTGGCACAGATACGCAGTATTTT.

This clonotype was counted ten times or more. The chain links TRBV19 to TRBJ2-7, with a possible D match to TRBD2 (6 bases). Germline-derived CDR1 and CDR2 are LNHDA and SQIVND (reference sequence). Trimming took 5 bases from V and 3 from J, leaving 11 bases between them. There are 13 residues in the CDR3. CDR3 sequence (DNA): TGTGCCAGTAGTCCGGGGGTGGGCTACGAGCAGTACTTC. It yields the protein CASSPGVGYEQYF.

The V gene is TRBV10-3, the J gene TRBJ2-5, with 9 bases that match TRBD1. The J call may be wrong; the DNA end is better matched by TRBJ2-7. Germline CDR1 reads ENHRY; CDR2 reads SYGVKD. This CDR3 contains 14 residues. For the CDR3, the DNA is TGTGCCATCAGGTCGGGACAGGGATTCTACGAGCAGTACTTC. Its protein is CAIRSGQGFYEQYF.

This clonotype was seen a handful of times. The CDR3: CASSEREGNTIYF. CDR3 DNA sequence: TGTGCCAGCAGTGAAAGAGAAGGAAACACCATATATTTT. The rearrangement uses TRBV2 and TRBJ1-3; D is unclear. Germline assignment: CDR1 SNHLY and CDR2 FYNNEI. The CDR3 spans 13 residues. The germline V and J ends were trimmed by 2 bases and 4 bases, with 6 bases remaining between them.